This T cell receptor beta chain was sequenced for a study of CD8+CD57+ T cells in acquired aplastic anemia. The wider study: Each DNA sample taken from sorted CD4+ and CD8+ cells came to around 3.4 ug on average. General study results and limits: Patients and controls had in common fewer than 30 CD8+ CDR3 sequences. CD8+ Simpson's diversity in patients was not significantly different from that in controls.

About this clonotype: Its antigen is currently unknown.

The TCR beta profiling, which covered VDJ combination and CDR3 sequence, was carried out using genomic DNA as the template. TCRdb reprocessed the reads with MiXCR, giving one entry per CDR3 protein. The sample lists about 190,000 distinct CDR3 sequences; less than 70% were seen once. The CDR3 sequence is 14 residues long. V lost 7 bases to trimming and J lost 3 bases, with 18 bases between them. Germline V gene lookup returns CDR1 SQVTM and CDR2 ANQGSEA. The material sequenced was sorted CD4+, CD8+, or CD8+CD57+ T cells (not recorded which) from PBMCs. The rearrangement uses TRBV29-1 and TRBJ1-2, with D possibly matching TRBD1 (6 bases). The source is a human donor in good health, serving as a control. The CDR3 DNA reads as TGCAGCGCCGTGAGTTCAGGGGCGGACTATGGCTACACCTTC. It is translated as CSAVSSGADYGYTF. The whole variable domain, remainder taken from reference TRBV29-1 and TRBJ1-2, is SAVISQKPSRDICQRGTSLTIQCQVDSQVTMMFWYRQQPGQSLTLIATANQGSEATYESGFVIDKFPISRPNLTFSTLTVSNMSPEDSSIYLCSAVSSGADYGYTFGSGTRLTVV.